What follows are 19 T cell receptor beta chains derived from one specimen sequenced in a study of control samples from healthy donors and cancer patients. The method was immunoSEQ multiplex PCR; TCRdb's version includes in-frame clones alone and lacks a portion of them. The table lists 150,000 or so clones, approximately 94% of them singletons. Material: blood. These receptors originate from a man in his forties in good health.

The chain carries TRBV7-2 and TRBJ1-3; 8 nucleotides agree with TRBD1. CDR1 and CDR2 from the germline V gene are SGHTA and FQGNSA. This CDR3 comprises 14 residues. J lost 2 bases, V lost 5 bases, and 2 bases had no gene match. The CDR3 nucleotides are TGTGCCAGCAGCCGGACAGGGACTGGAAACACCATATATTTT. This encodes CASSRTGTGNTIYF.

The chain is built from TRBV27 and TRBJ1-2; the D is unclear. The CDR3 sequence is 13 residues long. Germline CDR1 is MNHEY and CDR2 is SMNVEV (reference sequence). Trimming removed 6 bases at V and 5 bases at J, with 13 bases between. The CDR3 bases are TGTGCCAGCAGCCCCGTCGGGCTTTATGGCTACACCTTC. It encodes CASSPVGLYGYTF.

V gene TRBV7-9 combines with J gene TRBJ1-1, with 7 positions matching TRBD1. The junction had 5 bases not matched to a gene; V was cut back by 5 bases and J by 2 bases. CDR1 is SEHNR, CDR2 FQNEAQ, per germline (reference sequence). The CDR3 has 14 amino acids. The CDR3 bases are TGTGCCAGCAGCCAACGGACAGGAAACACTGAAGCTTTCTTT. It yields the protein CASSQRTGNTEAFF.

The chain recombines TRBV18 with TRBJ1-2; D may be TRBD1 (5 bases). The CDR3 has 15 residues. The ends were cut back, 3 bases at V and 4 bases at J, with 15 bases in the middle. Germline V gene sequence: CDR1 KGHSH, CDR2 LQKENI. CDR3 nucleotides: TGTGCCAGCTCACCCTCACCTTCCGACAGCTATGGCTACACCTTC. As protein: CASSPSPSDSYGYTF.

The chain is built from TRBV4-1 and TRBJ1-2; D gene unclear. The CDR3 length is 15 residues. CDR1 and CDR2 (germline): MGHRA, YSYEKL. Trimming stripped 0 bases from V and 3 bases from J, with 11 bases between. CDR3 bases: TGCGCCAGCAGCCAAGAGGGCGGTTCTGACTATGGCTACACCTTC. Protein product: CASSQEGGSDYGYTF.

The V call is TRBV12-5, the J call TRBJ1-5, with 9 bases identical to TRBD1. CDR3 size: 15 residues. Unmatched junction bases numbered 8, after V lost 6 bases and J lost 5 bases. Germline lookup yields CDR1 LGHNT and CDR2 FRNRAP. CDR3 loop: CASGITGTGHQPQHF. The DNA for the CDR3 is TGTGCTAGTGGCATTACCGGGACAGGGCATCAGCCCCAGCATTTT.

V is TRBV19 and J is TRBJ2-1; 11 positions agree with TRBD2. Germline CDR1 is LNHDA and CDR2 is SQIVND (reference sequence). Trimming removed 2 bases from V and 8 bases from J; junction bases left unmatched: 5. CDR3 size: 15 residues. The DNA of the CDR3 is TGTGCCAGTAGTATACTAGCGGGGGGAAGGCATGAGCAGTTCTTC. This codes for CASSILAGGRHEQFF.

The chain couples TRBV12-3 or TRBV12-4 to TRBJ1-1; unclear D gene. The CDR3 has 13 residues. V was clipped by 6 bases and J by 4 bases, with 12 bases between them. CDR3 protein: CASRIAGGTEAFF. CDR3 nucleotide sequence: TGTGCCAGCAGAATCGCAGGAGGCACTGAAGCTTTCTTT.

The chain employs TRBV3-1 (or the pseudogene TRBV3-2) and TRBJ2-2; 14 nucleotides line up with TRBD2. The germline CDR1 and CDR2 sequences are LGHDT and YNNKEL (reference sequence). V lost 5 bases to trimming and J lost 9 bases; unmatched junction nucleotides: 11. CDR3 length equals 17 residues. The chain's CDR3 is CASSSGTSGGLVRELFF. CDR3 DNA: TGTGCCAGCAGCTCCGGGACTAGCGGGGGCCTAGTACGGGAGCTGTTTTTT.

The CDR3 loop is CASSTEQGPSNQPQHF. CDR3 in DNA: TGTGCCAGCAGCACAGAACAGGGACCCTCCAATCAGCCCCAGCATTTT. The chain has TRBV7-9 and TRBJ1-5; perhaps TRBD1 as D (6 bases). The V gene lost 5 bases and the J gene lost 3 bases, with 17 bases spanning the gap. This CDR3 region has 16 residues. Germline CDR1 SEHNR, CDR2 FQNEAQ (reference sequence).

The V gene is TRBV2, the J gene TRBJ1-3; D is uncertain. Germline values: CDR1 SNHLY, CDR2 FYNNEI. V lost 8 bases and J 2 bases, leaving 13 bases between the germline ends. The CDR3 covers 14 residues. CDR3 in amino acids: CASGGQGAGNTIYF. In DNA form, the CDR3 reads TGTGCCAGCGGAGGGCAAGGAGCTGGAAACACCATATATTTT.

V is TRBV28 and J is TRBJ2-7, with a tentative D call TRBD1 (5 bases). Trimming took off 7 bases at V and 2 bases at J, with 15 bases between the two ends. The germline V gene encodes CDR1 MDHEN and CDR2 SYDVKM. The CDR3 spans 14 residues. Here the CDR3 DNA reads TGTGCCAGCATGACTCTAAGACAGACCTACGAGCAGTACTTC. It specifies CASMTLRQTYEQYF.

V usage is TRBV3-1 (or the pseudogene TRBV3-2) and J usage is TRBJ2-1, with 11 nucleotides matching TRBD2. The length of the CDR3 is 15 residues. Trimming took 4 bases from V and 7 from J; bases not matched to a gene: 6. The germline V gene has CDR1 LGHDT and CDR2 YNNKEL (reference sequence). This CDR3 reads CASSRVAGGRNEQFF. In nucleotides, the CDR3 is TGTGCCAGCAGCCGGGTAGCGGGGGGGAGGAATGAGCAGTTCTTC.

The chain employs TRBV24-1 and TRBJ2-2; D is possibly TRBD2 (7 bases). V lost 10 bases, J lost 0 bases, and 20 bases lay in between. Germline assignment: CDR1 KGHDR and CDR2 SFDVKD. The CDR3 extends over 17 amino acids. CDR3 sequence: CATGPRGARSNTGELFF. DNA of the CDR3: TGTGCCACTGGGCCCCGGGGGGCAAGATCGAACACCGGGGAGCTGTTTTTT.

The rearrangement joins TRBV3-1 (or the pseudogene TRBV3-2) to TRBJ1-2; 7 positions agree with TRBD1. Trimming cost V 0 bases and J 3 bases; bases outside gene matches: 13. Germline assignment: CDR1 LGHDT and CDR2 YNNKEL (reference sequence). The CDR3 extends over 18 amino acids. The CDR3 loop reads CASSQERGQGGSYYGYTF. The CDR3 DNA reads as TGTGCCAGCAGCCAAGAGAGGGGGCAGGGGGGTTCGTACTATGGCTACACCTTC.

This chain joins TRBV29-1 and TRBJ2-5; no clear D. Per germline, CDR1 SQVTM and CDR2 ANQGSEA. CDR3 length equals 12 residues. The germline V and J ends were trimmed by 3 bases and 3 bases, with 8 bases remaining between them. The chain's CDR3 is CSVDHGKETQYF. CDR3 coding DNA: TGCAGCGTTGATCATGGGAAAGAGACCCAGTACTTC.

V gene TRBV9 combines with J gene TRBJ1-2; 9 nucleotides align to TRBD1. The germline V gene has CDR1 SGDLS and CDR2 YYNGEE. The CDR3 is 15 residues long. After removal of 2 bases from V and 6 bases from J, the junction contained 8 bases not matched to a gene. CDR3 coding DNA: TGTGCCAGCAGCGTCGAATTCCGGGACAGGGATGGCTACACCTTC. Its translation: CASSVEFRDRDGYTF.

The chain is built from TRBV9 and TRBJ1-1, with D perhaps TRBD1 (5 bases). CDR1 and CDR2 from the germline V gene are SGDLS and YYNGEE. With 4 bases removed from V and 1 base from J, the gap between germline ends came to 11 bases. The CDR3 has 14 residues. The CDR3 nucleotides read TGTGCCAGCAGCCCCGGGGGGGGGAACACTGAAGCTTTCTTT. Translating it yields CASSPGGGNTEAFF.

CDR3 residues: CASSPQTGGSGTQHF. The CDR3, as DNA: TGTGCCAGCAGTCCCCAGACAGGGGGATCCGGGACCCAGCATTTT. The rearrangement joins TRBV27 to TRBJ1-5; TRBD1 agrees at 9 bases. V was pared by 5 bases and J by 11 bases, with 13 bases of the junction left unmatched. CDR1 and CDR2 from the germline V gene are MNHEY and SMNVEV (reference sequence). This CDR3 contains 15 residues.